This TCR beta chain was found in a study of blood T cells in healthy people across ages. For the second PCR, which ran for about 7 to 12 cycles, a sample-barcoded 5' primer and a J-beta primer mix were used. In TCRdb, the 5' RACE reads were re-called with MiXCR into one record per CDR3 protein. The sample has 920,000 or so distinct CDR3 sequences, more than 40% seen once. Concerning this clonotype itself: Its antigen is currently unknown.

Findings of the study overall: Naive CD4+ cell counts and diversity both ran higher in long-lived than in aged donors. Since the PBMCs were unsorted, naive and antigen-experienced cells could not be conclusively compared. TCR beta diversity was tightly associated with the proportion of naive T cells.

The TCR sequence derives from a woman in her sixties or seventies in good health. Sequencing was performed on blood.

The CDR3 loop is CASNLGTGEWETQYF. The CDR3 nucleotides are TGTGCCAGCAATTTGGGGACAGGGGAATGGGAGACCCAGTACTTC. The chain joins TRBV6-1 to TRBJ2-5, with 10 bases identical to TRBD1. V dropped 7 bases and J dropped 5; count of bases not matched to a gene: 10. Germline V CDR1 and CDR2: MNHNS, SASEGT. The CDR3 runs to 15 residues.